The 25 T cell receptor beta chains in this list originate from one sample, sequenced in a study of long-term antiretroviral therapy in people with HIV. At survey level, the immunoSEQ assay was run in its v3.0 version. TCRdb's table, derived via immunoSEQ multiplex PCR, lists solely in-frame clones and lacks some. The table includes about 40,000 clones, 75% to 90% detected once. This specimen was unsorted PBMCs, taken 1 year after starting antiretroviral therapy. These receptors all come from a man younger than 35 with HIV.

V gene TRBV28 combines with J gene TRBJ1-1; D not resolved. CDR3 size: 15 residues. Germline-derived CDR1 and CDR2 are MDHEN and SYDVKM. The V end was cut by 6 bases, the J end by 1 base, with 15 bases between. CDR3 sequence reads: CASSPFREANTEAFF. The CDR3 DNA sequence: TGTGCCAGCAGCCCTTTTAGGGAGGCGAACACTGAAGCTTTCTTT.

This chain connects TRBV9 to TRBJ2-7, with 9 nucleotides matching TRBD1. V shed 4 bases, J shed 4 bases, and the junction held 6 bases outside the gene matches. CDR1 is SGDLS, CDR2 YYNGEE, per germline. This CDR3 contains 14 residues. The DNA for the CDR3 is TGTGCCAGCAGCCCTCGGGACAGGGAATACGAGCAGTACTTC. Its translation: CASSPRDREYEQYF.

CDR3 DNA: TGTGCCAGCCAGGGGGGGGTGAACACTGAAGCTTTCTTT. Its translation is CASQGGVNTEAFF. The chain links TRBV7-9 to TRBJ1-1; 7 nucleotides line up with TRBD1. V shed 8 bases, J shed 0 bases, and the junction held 3 bases outside the gene matches. The CDR3 spans 13 residues. Germline CDR1 SEHNR, CDR2 FQNEAQ (reference sequence). The whole variable domain, filled in from reference TRBV7-9 and TRBJ1-1, reads DTGVSQNPRHKITKRGQNVTFRCDPISEHNRLYWYRQTLGQGPEFLTYFQNEAQLEKSRLLSDRFSAERPKGSFSTLEIQRTEQGDSAMYLCASQGGVNTEAFFGQGTRLTVV.

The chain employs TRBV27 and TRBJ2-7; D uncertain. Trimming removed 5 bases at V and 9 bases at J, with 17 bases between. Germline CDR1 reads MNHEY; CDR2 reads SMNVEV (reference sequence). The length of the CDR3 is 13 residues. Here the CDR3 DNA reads TGTGCCAGCAGTCTCCGAGGCGCTTATGGGCAGTACTTC. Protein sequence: CASSLRGAYGQYF.

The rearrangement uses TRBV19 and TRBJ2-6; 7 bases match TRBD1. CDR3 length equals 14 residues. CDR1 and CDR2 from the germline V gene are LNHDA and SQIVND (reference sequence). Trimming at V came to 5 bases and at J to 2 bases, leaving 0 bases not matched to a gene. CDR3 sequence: CASSDRAGANVLTF. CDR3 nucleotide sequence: TGTGCCAGTAGTGACAGGGCTGGGGCCAACGTCCTGACTTTC.

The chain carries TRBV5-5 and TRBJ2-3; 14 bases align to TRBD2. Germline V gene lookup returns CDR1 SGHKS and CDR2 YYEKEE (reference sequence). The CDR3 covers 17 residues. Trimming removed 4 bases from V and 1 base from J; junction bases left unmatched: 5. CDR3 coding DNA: TGTGCCAGCAGCATAGGGACTAGCGGGAGTGGCACAGATACGCAGTATTTT. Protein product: CASSIGTSGSGTDTQYF.

The CDR3 loop reads CATSLGAGDEQFF. The CDR3 nucleotides are TGTGCCACCAGCTTGGGGGCGGGGGATGAGCAGTTCTTC. The chain carries TRBV15 and TRBJ2-1; D might be TRBD2 (7 bases). The CDR3 spans 13 residues. Germline assignment: CDR1 LNHNV and CDR2 YYDKDF (reference sequence). V lost 5 bases and J 8 bases, leaving 13 bases between the germline ends.

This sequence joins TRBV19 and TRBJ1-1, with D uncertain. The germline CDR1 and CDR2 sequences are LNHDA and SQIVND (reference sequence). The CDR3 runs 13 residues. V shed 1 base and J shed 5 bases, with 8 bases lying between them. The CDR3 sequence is CASSIARDTEAFF. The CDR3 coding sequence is TGTGCCAGTAGTATAGCCCGGGATACTGAAGCTTTCTTT.

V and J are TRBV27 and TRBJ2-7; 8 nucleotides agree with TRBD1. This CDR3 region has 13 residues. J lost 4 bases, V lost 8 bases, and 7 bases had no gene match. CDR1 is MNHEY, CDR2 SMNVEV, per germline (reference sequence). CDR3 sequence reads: CASSTGGVYEQYF. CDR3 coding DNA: TGTGCCAGCTCCACAGGGGGAGTGTACGAGCAGTACTTC.

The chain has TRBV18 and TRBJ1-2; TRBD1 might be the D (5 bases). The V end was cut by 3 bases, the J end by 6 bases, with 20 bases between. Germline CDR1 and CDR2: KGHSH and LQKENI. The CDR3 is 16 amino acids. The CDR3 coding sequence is TGTGCCAGCTCACCTGGGACGGCCTTAAGAAGGGATGGCTACACCTTC. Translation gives CASSPGTALRRDGYTF.

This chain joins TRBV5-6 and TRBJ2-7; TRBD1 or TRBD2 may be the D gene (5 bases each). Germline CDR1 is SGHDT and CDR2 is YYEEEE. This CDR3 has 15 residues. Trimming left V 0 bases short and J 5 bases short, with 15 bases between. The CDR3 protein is CASSLGGWGYNEQYF. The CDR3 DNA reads TGTGCCAGCAGCTTGGGAGGTTGGGGGTACAACGAGCAGTACTTC.

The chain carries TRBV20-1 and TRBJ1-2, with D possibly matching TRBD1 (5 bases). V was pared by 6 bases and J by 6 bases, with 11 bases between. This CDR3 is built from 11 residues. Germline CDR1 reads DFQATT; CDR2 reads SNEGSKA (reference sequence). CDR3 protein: CSAPDSHGYTF. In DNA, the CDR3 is TGCAGTGCCCCAGACAGCCATGGCTACACCTTC.

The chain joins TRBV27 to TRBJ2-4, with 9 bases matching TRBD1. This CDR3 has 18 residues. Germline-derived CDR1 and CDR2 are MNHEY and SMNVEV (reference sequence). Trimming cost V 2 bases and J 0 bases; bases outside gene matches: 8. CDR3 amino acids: CASSLSGTGNIAKNIQYF. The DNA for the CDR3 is TGTGCCAGCAGTTTAAGTGGGACAGGGAATATAGCCAAAAACATTCAGTACTTC.

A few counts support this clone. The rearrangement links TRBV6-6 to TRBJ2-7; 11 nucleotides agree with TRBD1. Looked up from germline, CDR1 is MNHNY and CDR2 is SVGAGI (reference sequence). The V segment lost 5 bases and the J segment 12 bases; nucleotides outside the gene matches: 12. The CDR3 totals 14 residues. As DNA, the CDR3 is TGTGCCAGCAGTCAAGGACAGGGGGCGTCTCCCCGGTACTTC. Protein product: CASSQGQGASPRYF.

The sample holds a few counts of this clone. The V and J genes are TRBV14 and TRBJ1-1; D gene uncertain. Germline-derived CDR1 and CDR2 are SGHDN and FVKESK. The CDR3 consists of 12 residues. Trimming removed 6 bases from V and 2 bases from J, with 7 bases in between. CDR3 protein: CASRGSNTEAFF. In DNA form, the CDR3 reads TGTGCCAGCAGGGGTTCAAACACTGAAGCTTTCTTT.

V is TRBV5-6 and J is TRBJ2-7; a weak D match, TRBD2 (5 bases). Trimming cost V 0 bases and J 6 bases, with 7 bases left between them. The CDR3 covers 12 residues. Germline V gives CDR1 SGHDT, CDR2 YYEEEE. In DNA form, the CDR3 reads TGTGCCAGCAGCTTGGGGACTGGCGAGCAGTACTTC. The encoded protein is CASSLGTGEQYF.

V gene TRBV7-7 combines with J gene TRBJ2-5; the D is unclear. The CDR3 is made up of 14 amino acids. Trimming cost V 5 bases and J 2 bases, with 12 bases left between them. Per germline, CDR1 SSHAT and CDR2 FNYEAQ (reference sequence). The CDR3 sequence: CASSPLGLQETQYF. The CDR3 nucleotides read TGTGCCAGCAGCCCATTAGGGTTGCAAGAGACCCAGTACTTC.

The chain's CDR3 is CASSESYEQYF. The CDR3 region has the DNA TGTGCCAGCAGTGAATCCTACGAGCAGTACTTC. The V gene is TRBV6-1, the J gene TRBJ2-7, with unresolved D. The V and J ends lost 2 bases and 1 base respectively, with 0 bases between them. The CDR3 consists of 11 residues. CDR1 and CDR2 (germline): MNHNS, SASEGT.

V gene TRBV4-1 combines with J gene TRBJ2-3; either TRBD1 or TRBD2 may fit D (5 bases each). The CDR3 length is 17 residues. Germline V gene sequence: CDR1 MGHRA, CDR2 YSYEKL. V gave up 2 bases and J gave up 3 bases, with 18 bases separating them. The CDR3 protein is CASSQRAGSRETDTQYF. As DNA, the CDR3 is TGCGCCAGCAGCCAACGGGCAGGGAGTAGGGAAACAGATACGCAGTATTTT.

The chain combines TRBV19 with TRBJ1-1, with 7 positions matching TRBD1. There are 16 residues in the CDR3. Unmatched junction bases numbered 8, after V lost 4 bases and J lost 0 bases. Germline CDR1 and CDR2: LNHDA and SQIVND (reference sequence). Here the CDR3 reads CASSTRGPGMNTEAFF. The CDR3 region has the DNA TGTGCCAGTAGTACTAGGGGGCCAGGTATGAACACTGAAGCTTTCTTT. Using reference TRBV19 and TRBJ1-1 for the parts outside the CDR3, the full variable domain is DGGITQSPKYLFRKEGQNVTLSCEQNLNHDAMYWYRQDPGQGLRLIYYSQIVNDFQKGDIAEGYSVSREKKESFPLTVTSAQKNPTAFYLCASSTRGPGMNTEAFFGQGTRLTVV.

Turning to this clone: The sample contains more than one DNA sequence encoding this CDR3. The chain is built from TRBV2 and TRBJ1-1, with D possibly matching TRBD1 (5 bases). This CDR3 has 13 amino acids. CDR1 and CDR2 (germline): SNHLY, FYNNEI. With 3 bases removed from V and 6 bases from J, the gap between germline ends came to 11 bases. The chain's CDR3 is CASSDFQGAEAFF. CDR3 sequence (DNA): TGTGCCAGCAGTGACTTCCAGGGCGCTGAAGCTTTCTTT.

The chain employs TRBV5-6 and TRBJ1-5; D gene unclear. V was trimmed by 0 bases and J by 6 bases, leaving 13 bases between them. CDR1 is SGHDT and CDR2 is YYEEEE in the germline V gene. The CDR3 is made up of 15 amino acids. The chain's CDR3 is CASSLAKREAQPQHF. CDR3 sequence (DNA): TGTGCCAGCAGCTTGGCCAAGCGGGAAGCTCAGCCCCAGCATTTT.

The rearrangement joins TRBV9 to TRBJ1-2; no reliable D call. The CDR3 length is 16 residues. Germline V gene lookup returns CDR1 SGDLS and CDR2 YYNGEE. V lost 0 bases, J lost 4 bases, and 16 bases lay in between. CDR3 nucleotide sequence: TGTGCCAGCAGCGTAGACCCGGGTAGTAACTCCTATGGCTACACCTTC. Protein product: CASSVDPGSNSYGYTF.

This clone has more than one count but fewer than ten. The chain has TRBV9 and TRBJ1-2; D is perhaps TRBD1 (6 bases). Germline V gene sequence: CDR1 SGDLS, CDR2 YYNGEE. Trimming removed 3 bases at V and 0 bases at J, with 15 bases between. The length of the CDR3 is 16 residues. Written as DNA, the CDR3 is TGTGCCAGCAGCGCGTCCCGGACAGCTGCTAACTATGGCTACACCTTC. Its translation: CASSASRTAANYGYTF.

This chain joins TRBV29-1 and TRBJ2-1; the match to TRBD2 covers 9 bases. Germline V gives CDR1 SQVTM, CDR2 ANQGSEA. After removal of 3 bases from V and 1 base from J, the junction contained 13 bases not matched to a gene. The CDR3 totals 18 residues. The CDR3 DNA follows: TGCAGCGTTGACGGAATTTGGCGGGGGGGCCTTTCCTACAATGAGCAGTTCTTC. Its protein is CSVDGIWRGGLSYNEQFF.